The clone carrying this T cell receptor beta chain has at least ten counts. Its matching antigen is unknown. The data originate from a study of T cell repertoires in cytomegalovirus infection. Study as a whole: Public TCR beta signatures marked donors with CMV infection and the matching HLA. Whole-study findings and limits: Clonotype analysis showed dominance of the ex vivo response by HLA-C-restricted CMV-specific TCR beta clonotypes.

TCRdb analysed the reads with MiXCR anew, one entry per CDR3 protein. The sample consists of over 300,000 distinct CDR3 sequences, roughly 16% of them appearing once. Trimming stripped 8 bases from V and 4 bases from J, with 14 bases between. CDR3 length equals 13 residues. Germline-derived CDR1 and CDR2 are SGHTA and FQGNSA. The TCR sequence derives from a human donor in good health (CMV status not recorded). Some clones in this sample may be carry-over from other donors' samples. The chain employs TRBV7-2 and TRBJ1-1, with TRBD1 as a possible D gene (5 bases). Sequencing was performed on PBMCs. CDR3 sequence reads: CASSGFWSTEAFF. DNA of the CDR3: TGTGCCAGCTCAGGGTTTTGGTCCACTGAAGCTTTCTTT.